The 15 T cell receptor beta chains below all came from one sample that was sequenced in a study of a mutant IDH1 vaccine in newly diagnosed glioma. Their specific antigens are unknown. Documented time point: week 23, last vaccination. Each dose delivered 300 ug of mutant IDH1 20-mer peptide subcutaneously with imiquimod. TCRdb keeps only in-frame clones here, not all; method: immunoSEQ multiplex PCR. The sample has about 29,000 clones; 65% to 85% are singletons. The specimen was PBMCs, collected from a glioma patient whose treatment included an IDH1 peptide vaccine. Receptors originate from a woman between 18 and 29 years old with glioma.

The rearrangement links TRBV5-1 to TRBJ2-1; perhaps TRBD2 as D (6 bases). From germline, CDR1 is SGHRS and CDR2 YFSETQ. CDR3 length equals 15 residues. The V and J ends lost 4 bases and 2 bases respectively, with 13 bases between them. The CDR3 protein is CASSQIPGAYNEQFF. CDR3 nucleotides: TGCGCCAGCAGCCAGATTCCGGGGGCCTACAATGAGCAGTTCTTC.

The V call is TRBV7-2, the J call TRBJ2-6; no reliable D call. Germline V gene lookup returns CDR1 SGHTA and CDR2 FQGNSA. CDR3 size: 13 residues. V lost 2 bases and J lost 10, with 9 bases in between. Here the CDR3 reads CASSLQHQNVLTF. The CDR3 DNA sequence: TGTGCCAGCAGCTTACAACACCAAAACGTCCTGACTTTC.

This rearrangement joins TRBV18 to TRBJ2-1; no clear D. Trimming removed 0 bases at V and 6 bases at J, with 12 bases between. Germline CDR1 and CDR2: KGHSH and LQKENI. CDR3 length: 15 residues. This CDR3 is CASSPPLKVGNEQFF. The CDR3 region has the DNA TGTGCCAGCTCACCACCACTTAAAGTAGGCAATGAGCAGTTCTTC.

The genes are TRBV6-4 and TRBJ1-6; D possibly corresponds to TRBD1 (5 bases). From germline, CDR1 is MRHNA and CDR2 SNTAGT. This CDR3 contains 15 residues. V was cut by 3 bases and J by 7 bases, with 13 bases left in between. This CDR3 reads CASSEWSGKNSPLHF. For the CDR3, the DNA is TGTGCCAGCAGTGAGTGGTCAGGGAAAAATTCACCCCTCCACTTT.

This clone was seen a handful of times. The chain carries TRBV7-9 and TRBJ1-2, with a possible D match to TRBD1 (5 bases). This CDR3 spans 13 amino acids. The V and J ends lost 2 bases and 8 bases respectively, with 12 bases between them. Germline loops: CDR1 SEHNR, CDR2 FQNEAQ (reference sequence). The DNA of the CDR3 is TGTGCCAGCAGCTTATTTGGGGCACAGGGCTACACCTTC. The encoded protein is CASSLFGAQGYTF.

The chain carries TRBV11-2 and TRBJ2-5; no reliable D call. Trimming pared 4 bases from V and 1 base from J, leaving 4 bases between. Germline CDR1 SGHAT, CDR2 FQNNGV. The CDR3 contains 12 residues. DNA of the CDR3: TGTGCCAGCAGCTCAACCCAAGAGACCCAGTACTTC. Translating it yields CASSSTQETQYF. Full variable domain (rest looked up from reference TRBV11-2 and TRBJ2-5): EAGVAQSPRYKIIEKRQSVAFWCNPISGHATLYWYQQILGQGPKLLIQFQNNGVVDDSQLPKDRFSAERLKGVDSTLKIQPAKLEDSAVYLCASSSTQETQYFGPGTRLLVL.

This rearrangement joins TRBV18 to TRBJ1-1; weak D call: TRBD1 (5 bases). The CDR3 sequence is 15 residues long. The germline gives CDR1 KGHSH, CDR2 LQKENI. Trimming removed 0 bases at V and 10 bases at J, with 18 bases between. The CDR3 DNA follows: TGTGCCAGCTCACCACCCGGATGGGACCCCCGAGGAGCTTTCTTT. Protein product: CASSPPGWDPRGAFF.

The rearrangement links TRBV6-1 to TRBJ2-3; 8 bases align to TRBD2. The V gene's germline CDR1 is MNHNS and CDR2 SASEGT. V shed 4 bases, J shed 6 bases, and the junction held 6 bases outside the gene matches. The CDR3 loop spans 14 amino acids. Written as DNA, the CDR3 is TGTGCCAGCAGTGGCGGAGGCGGGAGGGATACGCAGTATTTT. Translated, it gives CASSGGGGRDTQYF.

This clone was detected a few times. This chain links TRBV6-1 with TRBJ2-7; 8 nucleotides match TRBD1. CDR1 MNHNS and CDR2 SASEGT come from the germline V gene. The trim removed 3 bases at V and 2 bases at J, leaving 6 bases unmatched. This CDR3 spans 15 amino acids. CDR3 coding DNA: TGTGCCAGCAGTGAGAGTCAGGGGGCCACCTACGAGCAGTACTTC. Translating it yields CASSESQGATYEQYF.

The chain links TRBV10-3 to TRBJ1-5; TRBD1 might be the D (5 bases). Trimming removed 0 bases at V and 2 bases at J, with 20 bases between. The germline CDR1 and CDR2 sequences are ENHRY and SYGVKD. This CDR3 has 19 residues. DNA for the CDR3: TGTGCCATCAGTGAGTCTCAGGGACCCTCCGAAAAGGGCAATCAGCCCCAGCATTTT. The encoded protein is CAISESQGPSEKGNQPQHF.

The chain carries TRBV5-1 and TRBJ1-3, with a tentative D call TRBD1 (5 bases). The CDR3 runs to 19 residues. Trimming removed 0 bases from V and 1 base from J, with 20 bases in between. CDR1 and CDR2 (germline): SGHRS, YFSETQ. DNA of the CDR3: TGCGCCAGCAGCTTGGGGGGGTCAAGATCTCTAGCTTCTGGAAACACCATATATTTT. It specifies CASSLGGSRSLASGNTIYF.

This clone showed up just once. The rearrangement joins TRBV5-3 to TRBJ2-7, with a tentative D call TRBD1 (5 bases). TRBV5-3 qualifies as an ORF whose function is uncertain. V gave up 2 bases and J gave up 2 bases, with 23 bases separating them. This CDR3 spans 18 amino acids. The CDR3 loop reads CARSFGGRVLGRAYEQYF. CDR3 nucleotides: TGTGCCAGAAGCTTTGGCGGAAGAGTATTGGGCAGGGCCTACGAGCAGTACTTC.

This clone was seen only once. The gene calls are TRBV6-5 and TRBJ2-1, with 10 nucleotides matching TRBD1. CDR3 size: 13 residues. Germline V gene data show CDR1 as MNHEY and CDR2 as SVGAGI. J lost 8 bases, V lost 8 bases, and 6 bases had no gene match. CDR3 nucleotide sequence: TGTGCCAGCGTAGGACAGGGGGTCGATGAGCAGTTCTTC. Protein: CASVGQGVDEQFF.

The genes are TRBV25-1 and TRBJ2-2, with TRBD1 matching 8 bases. After removal of 3 bases from V and 0 bases from J, the junction contained 3 bases not matched to a gene. The CDR3 is made up of 16 amino acids. CDR1 is MGHDK, CDR2 SYGVNS, per germline. CDR3 amino acids: CASSEWGQANTGELFF. The CDR3 coding sequence is TGTGCCAGCAGTGAGTGGGGACAGGCGAACACCGGGGAGCTGTTTTTT.

The chain links TRBV5-1 to TRBJ1-3, with TRBD1 as a possible D gene (6 bases). The CDR3 contains 15 residues. In germline, CDR1 is SGHRS, CDR2 YFSETQ. V was pared by 5 bases and J by 0 bases, with 12 bases between. The CDR3 here is CASSTQGNSGNTIYF. CDR3 coding DNA: TGCGCCAGCAGTACACAGGGAAACTCTGGAAACACCATATATTTT.